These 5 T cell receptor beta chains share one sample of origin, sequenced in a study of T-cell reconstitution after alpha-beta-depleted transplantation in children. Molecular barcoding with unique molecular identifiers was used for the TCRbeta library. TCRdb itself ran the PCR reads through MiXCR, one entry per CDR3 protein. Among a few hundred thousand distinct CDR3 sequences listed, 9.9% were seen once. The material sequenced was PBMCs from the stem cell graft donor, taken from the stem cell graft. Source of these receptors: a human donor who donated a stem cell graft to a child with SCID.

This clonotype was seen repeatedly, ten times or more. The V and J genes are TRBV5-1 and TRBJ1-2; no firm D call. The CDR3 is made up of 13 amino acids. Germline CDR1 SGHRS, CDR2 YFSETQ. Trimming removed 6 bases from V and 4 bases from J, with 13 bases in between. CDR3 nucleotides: TGCGCCAGCACGGACGCCTATGGCTATGGCTACACCTTC. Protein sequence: CASTDAYGYGYTF.

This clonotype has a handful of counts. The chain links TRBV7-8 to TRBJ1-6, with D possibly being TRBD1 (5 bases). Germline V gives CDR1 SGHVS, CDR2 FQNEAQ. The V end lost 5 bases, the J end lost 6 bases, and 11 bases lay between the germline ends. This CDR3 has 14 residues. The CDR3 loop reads CASSVGQVNSPLHF. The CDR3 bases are TGTGCCAGCAGCGTCGGACAAGTTAATTCACCCCTCCACTTT.

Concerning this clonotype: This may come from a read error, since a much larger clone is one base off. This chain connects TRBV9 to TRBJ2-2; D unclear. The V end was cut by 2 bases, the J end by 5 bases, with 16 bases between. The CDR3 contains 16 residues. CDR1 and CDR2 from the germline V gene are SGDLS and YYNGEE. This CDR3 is CASSVGWDMTTGELFF. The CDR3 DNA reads TGTGCCAGCAGCGTGGGGTGGGATATGACTACCGGGGAGCTGTTTTTT. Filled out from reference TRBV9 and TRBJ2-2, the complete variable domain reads DSGVTQTPKHLITATGQRVTLRCSPRSGDLSVYWYQQSLDQGLQFLIQYYNGEERAKGNILERFSAQQFPDLHSELNLSSLELGDSALYFCASSVGWDMTTGELFFGEGSRLTVL.

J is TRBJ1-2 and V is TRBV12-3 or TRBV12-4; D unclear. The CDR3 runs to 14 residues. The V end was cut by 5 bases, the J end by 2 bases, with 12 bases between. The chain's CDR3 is CASSPRGGNYGYTF. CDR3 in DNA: TGTGCCAGCAGTCCCCGTGGAGGCAACTATGGCTACACCTTC.

The DNA of the CDR3 is TGTGCCAGCAGCCCGCGGGACAGGGCGAGGACCGACCTAAGGTTGTTTTTT. It yields the protein CASSPRDRARTDLRLFF. The chain uses TRBV7-9 and TRBJ2-2, with TRBD1 identical over 9 bases. With 5 bases clipped from V and 15 bases from J, the junction kept 22 bases outside the gene matches. Germline V gene lookup returns CDR1 SEHNR and CDR2 FQNEAQ (reference sequence). The CDR3 has 17 amino acids. The whole variable domain, filled in from reference TRBV7-9 and TRBJ2-2, reads DTGVSQNPRHKITKRGQNVTFRCDPISEHNRLYWYRQTLGQGPEFLTYFQNEAQLEKSRLLSDRFSAERPKGSFSTLEIQRTEQGDSAMYLCASSPRDRARTDLRLFFGEGSRLTVL.